These T cell receptor beta chains were read from a single sample in a study of OX40 agonist ivuxolimab in advanced cancers. Profiling relied on immunoSEQ multiplex PCR, and the TCRdb table lists in-frame clones only, not all of them. The sample yields 17,000 or so clones, 80% to 90% seen once. This specimen was CD4+ or CD8+ T cells sorted from blood, taken in a trial of the OX40 agonist ivuxolimab. All receptors come from an adult with an advanced solid tumor such as melanoma, head and neck, liver or kidney cancer. Each CDR3 is given with its conserved first and last residue. D genes are given only for firm matches. Clone size is not always given. Where it is, it says once, few, many or a class for expanded clones.

CASSQDRGRVDGYTF | TGCGCCAGCAGCCAAGATCGTGGCAGGGTTGATGGCTACACCTTC | TRBV4-1 | once | TRBJ1-2 | .
CASSLGEGPHEQYF | TGTGCCAGCAGCCTGGGGGAGGGTCCCCACGAGCAGTACTTC | TRBV5-5 | . | TRBJ2-7 | TRBD2
CASSQIANTGELFF | TGCGCCAGCAGCCAGATAGCAAACACCGGGGAGCTGTTTTTT | TRBV4-1 | once | TRBJ2-2 | .
CASTGGGLYTF | TGTGCCAGCACCGGCGGGGGCCTCTACACCTTC | TRBV6-6 | large | TRBJ1-2 | .
CASSAENRGYGYTF | TGCGCCAGCAGTGCGGAGAACAGGGGGTATGGCTACACCTTC | TRBV10-1 | . | TRBJ1-2 | TRBD1
CASSPTRGANTEAFF | TGTGCCAGTAGTCCTACCCGGGGCGCGAACACTGAAGCTTTCTTT | TRBV19 | medium-sized | TRBJ1-1 | .
CSVRTGGGYEQYF | TGCAGCGTCCGGACAGGGGGCGGCTACGAGCAGTACTTC | TRBV29-1 | . | TRBJ2-7 | TRBD1
CASKHGAYNEQFF | TGTGCCAGTAAACACGGGGCCTACAATGAGCAGTTCTTC | TRBV19 | . | TRBJ2-1 | .
CASSQVQSGTGPYNEQFF | TGCGCCAGCAGCCAAGTCCAGAGTGGGACCGGACCCTACAATGAGCAGTTCTTC | TRBV4-1 | . | TRBJ2-1 | .
CACSAEVGEKLFF | TGTGCCTGCTCAGCCGAGGTTGGAGAAAAACTGTTTTTT | TRBV30 | . | TRBJ1-4 | .